The rows below give T cell receptor beta chains drawn from one sample of a study of beta chain features in type 1 diabetes. The protocol was immunoSEQ multiplex PCR, while the TCRdb copy is restricted to in-frame clones and leaves out a portion. This sample has about 470,000 clones, with about 32% found just once. What was sequenced was naive CD4+ T cells from blood. The receptor set was obtained from a young man in good health. The CDR3 runs from the conserved cysteine through the conserved F or W. D genes are given only for firm matches. Expanded clones are given a class, and other clones once, few, many or no size at all.

length | J | V | D | size | CDR3 | DNA
13 | TRBJ2-1 | TRBV5-4 | - | - | CASSSDRHNEQFF | TGTGCCAGCAGCTCCGACAGGCACAATGAGCAGTTCTTC
13 | TRBJ1-5 | TRBV30 | TRBD1 | - | CAWRGTADQPQHF | TGTGCCTGGAGGGGGACAGCGGATCAGCCCCAGCATTTT
12 | TRBJ2-5 | TRBV9 | - | - | CASSVGSETQYF | TGTGCCAGCAGCGTAGGATCAGAGACCCAGTACTTC
13 | TRBJ1-4 | TRBV9 | - | - | CASGDRPNEKLFF | TGTGCCAGCGGAGACAGACCTAATGAAAAACTGTTTTTT
14 | TRBJ1-1 | TRBV6-5 | - | few | CASSYFRRDTEAFF | TGTGCCAGCAGTTACTTCCGAAGGGACACTGAAGCTTTCTTT
14 | TRBJ2-1 | TRBV4-1 | - | - | CASSRLSDYNEQFF | TGCGCCAGCAGCCGCCTGAGCGACTACAATGAGCAGTTCTTC
12 | TRBJ2-2 | TRBV29-1 | - | - | CSVRQAPGELFF | TGCAGCGTAAGACAGGCCCCCGGGGAGCTGTTTTTT
14 | TRBJ2-3 | TRBV5-1 | TRBD1 | - | CASSPGQDTDTQYF | TGCGCCAGCAGCCCCGGACAGGACACAGATACGCAGTATTTT
12 | TRBJ1-5 | TRBV29-1 | - | - | CSAGGRNQPQHF | TGCAGCGCCGGAGGGAGGAATCAGCCCCAGCATTTT
12 | TRBJ1-1 | TRBV30 | TRBD1 | - | CAWSDRGTEAFF | TGTGCCTGGAGTGACAGGGGGACTGAAGCTTTCTTT
12 | TRBJ1-1 | TRBV28 | - | few | CASSEQNTEAFF | TGTGCCAGCAGCGAACAGAACACTGAAGCTTTCTTT
15 | TRBJ2-7 | TRBV19 | - | - | CASSIVFRETYEQYF | TGTGCCAGTAGTATAGTGTTCAGGGAGACCTACGAGCAGTACTTC
15 | TRBJ2-1 | TRBV30 | TRBD2 | few | CAWTPGREQRNEQFF | TGTGCCTGGACCCCTGGGAGGGAGCAACGCAATGAGCAGTTCTTC
13 | TRBJ1-1 | TRBV29-1 | TRBD1 | - | CSARDRGGTEAFF | TGCAGCGCCCGGGACAGGGGTGGCACTGAAGCTTTCTTT
15 | TRBJ2-1 | TRBV2 | TRBD2 | - | CASRGTSGRSNEQFF | TGTGCCAGCAGGGGGACTAGCGGAAGGTCCAATGAGCAGTTCTTC
12 | TRBJ2-7 | TRBV2 | TRBD1 | - | CASRQGSYEQYF | TGTGCCAGCCGACAGGGCTCCTACGAGCAGTACTTC
11 | TRBJ1-1 | TRBV19 | - | - | CASGENTEAFF | TGTGCCAGTGGCGAGAACACTGAAGCTTTCTTT
14 | TRBJ2-5 | TRBV5-6 | - | - | CASTMERSQETQYF | TGTGCCAGCACCATGGAGCGGTCCCAAGAGACCCAGTACTTC
15 | TRBJ1-1 | TRBV6-5 | - | - | CASSPQTAASTEAFF | TGTGCCAGCAGCCCTCAAACAGCAGCGAGCACTGAAGCTTTCTTT
14 | TRBJ2-1 | TRBV30 | TRBD2 | few | CAWSLSGRANEQFF | TGTGCCTGGAGCCTTAGCGGGAGGGCCAATGAGCAGTTCTTC
14 | TRBJ2-1 | TRBV7-2 | TRBD1 | - | CASRRDRGYNEQFF | TGTGCCAGCAGGAGGGACAGGGGGTACAATGAGCAGTTCTTC
12 | TRBJ2-7 | TRBV29-1 | - | - | CSVWIGRYEQYF | TGCAGCGTTTGGATAGGGCGTTACGAGCAGTACTTC